The 17 T cell receptor beta chains below were found in one sample sequenced in a study of early T cells in non-severe SARS-CoV-2 infection (dated by TCRdb to 2020 to 2023). The method was 5' RACE. Instrument on record: NextSeq 500. In-frame beta chains were kept once TCRdb had trimmed the public reads at Q25 with fastp and called clones with MiXCR. Every entry covers one CDR3 protein and lists the most common genes and DNA from its rows. Present in this sample are about 77,000 distinct CDR3 sequences, 5% of which were seen just once. The ten top clones hold roughly 7.3% of the sample. The sample in question was whole blood, obtained at baseline. These receptors were obtained from an adult who was a healthcare worker with PCR-confirmed SARS-CoV-2 infection or an uninfected control (not recorded which).

This clonotype appeared a few times. The chain joins TRBV7-9 to TRBJ2-7, with TRBD2 matching 7 bases. Looked up from germline, CDR1 is SEHNR and CDR2 is FQNEAQ (reference sequence). The CDR3 is made up of 15 amino acids. V was pared by 0 bases and J by 1 base, with 3 bases of the junction left unmatched. CDR3 sequence (DNA): TGTGCCAGCAGCTTAGCGGGAGGGCCGTCCTACGAGCAGTACTTC. It is translated as CASSLAGGPSYEQYF.

This clonotype was seen repeatedly, ten times or more. V gene TRBV24-1 combines with J gene TRBJ2-1; the D is unclear. V was clipped by 3 bases and J by 6 bases, with 11 bases between them. Germline CDR1 KGHDR, CDR2 SFDVKD. CDR3 length equals 14 residues. The CDR3 spells CATSDRLLANEQFF. Here the CDR3 DNA reads TGTGCCACCAGTGATCGCCTCCTCGCCAATGAGCAGTTCTTC.

This clonotype appeared many times. The chain joins TRBV24-1 to TRBJ2-1, with a weak D call TRBD1 (7 bases). The CDR3 covers 15 residues. Trimming took off 7 bases at V and 7 bases at J, with 19 bases between the two ends. Germline V CDR1 and CDR2: KGHDR, SFDVKD. The CDR3 region is CATSADRDSGNEQFF. CDR3 nucleotide sequence: TGTGCCACCAGCGCCGACAGGGACTCGGGTAATGAGCAGTTCTTC.

This clonotype occurred a few times. The chain carries TRBV7-9 and TRBJ2-3; 8 bases align to TRBD2. Looked up from germline, CDR1 is SEHNR and CDR2 is FQNEAQ (reference sequence). J was trimmed by 1 base and V by 1 base; bases with no gene match: 7. The CDR3 extends over 17 amino acids. For the CDR3, the DNA is TGTGCCAGCAGCTTAGGGCTAGCGGGTTCGCGCACAGATACGCAGTATTTT. Translation gives CASSLGLAGSRTDTQYF. The variable domain in full, with the rest retrieved from reference TRBV7-9 and TRBJ2-3, is DTGVSQNPRHKITKRGQNVTFRCDPISEHNRLYWYRQTLGQGPEFLTYFQNEAQLEKSRLLSDRFSAERPKGSFSTLEIQRTEQGDSAMYLCASSLGLAGSRTDTQYFGPGTRLTVL.

This clonotype has only a few counts. The CDR3 loop is CASSVRDTRLAGGYEQYF. DNA of the CDR3: TGTGCCAGTAGTGTACGGGACACCAGACTAGCGGGAGGATACGAGCAGTACTTC. The chain combines TRBV19 with TRBJ2-7; 13 bases map to TRBD2. V lost 5 bases to trimming and J lost 4 bases; unmatched junction nucleotides: 14. CDR3 length: 18 residues. CDR1 is LNHDA and CDR2 is SQIVND in the germline V gene (reference sequence).

This clonotype occurred a few times. This chain links TRBV19 with TRBJ2-7; maybe TRBD1 (7 bases). This CDR3 comprises 15 residues. The germline CDR1 and CDR2 sequences are LNHDA and SQIVND (reference sequence). V was cut by 7 bases and J by 6 bases, with 22 bases left in between. The chain's CDR3 is CASTGSRRGPFEQYF. In nucleotides, the CDR3 is TGTGCCAGTACGGGTTCTAGGAGGGGGCCGTTCGAGCAGTACTTC.

The chain links TRBV28 to TRBJ1-6, with D hard to call. Germline CDR1 reads MDHEN; CDR2 reads SYDVKM. CDR3 length: 12 amino acids. V dropped 5 bases and J dropped 8 bases, with 7 bases sitting between them. CDR3: CASSHHHSPLHF. CDR3 nucleotide sequence: TGTGCCAGCAGTCACCACCATTCACCCCTCCACTTT. Full variable domain (outside the CDR3, taken from reference TRBV28 and TRBJ1-6): DVKVTQSSRYLVKRTGEKVFLECVQDMDHENMFWYRQDPGLGLRLIYFSYDVKMKEKGDIPEGYSVSREKKERFSLILESASTNQTSMYLCASSHHHSPLHFGNGTRLTVT.

The V and J genes are TRBV9 and TRBJ1-1; TRBD1 matches at 7 bases. V trimming: 3 bases; J trimming: 7 bases; junction bases outside the gene matches: 12. Germline CDR1 and CDR2: SGDLS and YYNGEE. The CDR3 has 15 residues. The CDR3 loop reads CASSGTDRVVIEAFF. DNA of the CDR3: TGTGCCAGCAGCGGGACAGACAGGGTTGTAATTGAAGCTTTCTTT.

This clonotype was detected ten times or more. This chain links TRBV20-1 with TRBJ2-7; tentatively, D is TRBD1 or TRBD2 (5 bases each). The V end lost 6 bases, the J end lost 7 bases, and 19 bases lay between the germline ends. Germline V gene sequence: CDR1 DFQATT, CDR2 SNEGSKA (reference sequence). The CDR3 runs 13 residues. CDR3: CSARDHPGREQYF. For the CDR3, the DNA is TGCAGTGCCCGGGACCATCCGGGTAGGGAGCAGTACTTC.

Ten or more counts support this clonotype. The V gene is TRBV7-7, the J gene TRBJ2-7; 8 bases align to TRBD1. Trimming cost V 3 bases and J 6 bases; bases outside gene matches: 10. Germline V lookup: CDR1 SSHAT, CDR2 FNYEAQ (reference sequence). The length of the CDR3 is 15 residues. The CDR3 loop reads CASSLLTGGESEQYF. For the CDR3, the DNA is TGTGCCAGCAGCTTGTTAACAGGGGGTGAGTCCGAGCAGTACTTC.

This chain connects TRBV28 to TRBJ2-1; tentatively, D is TRBD1 (6 bases). Trimming shortened V by 6 bases and J by 4 bases, and 13 bases separated the two germline ends. Germline V gene data show CDR1 as MDHEN and CDR2 as SYDVKM. The CDR3 is 14 amino acids. The CDR3 nucleotides are TGTGCCAGCAGATACAGGGCTACGTACAATGAGCAGTTCTTC. Amino acid sequence: CASRYRATYNEQFF.

In its sample, this clonotype was seen many times. The chain uses TRBV11-3 and TRBJ2-5; 7 nucleotides agree with TRBD1. Trimming took 6 bases from V and 0 from J; bases not matched to a gene: 1. The CDR3 has 13 amino acids. Germline assignment: CDR1 SGHNT and CDR2 YENEEA. The CDR3 here is CASRGQYQETQYF. The CDR3 DNA is TGTGCCAGCAGGGGACAGTACCAAGAGACCCAGTACTTC.

This clonotype was seen ten or more times. The rearrangement joins TRBV3-1 to TRBJ2-7, with D unclear. CDR1 LGHDT and CDR2 YNNKEL come from the germline V gene (reference sequence). Trimming took off 4 bases at V and 3 bases at J, with 10 bases between the two ends. This CDR3 comprises 13 residues. DNA for the CDR3: TGTGCCAGCAGCCCGCGGTATGGCTACGAGCAGTACTTC. Translating it yields CASSPRYGYEQYF.

This clonotype was recorded a few times. The chain combines TRBV15 with TRBJ2-1; weak D call: TRBD1 (9 bases). This CDR3 spans 16 amino acids. V lost 5 bases and J 7 bases, leaving 21 bases between the germline ends. CDR1 is LNHNV, CDR2 YYDKDF, per germline (reference sequence). CDR3 region: CATSATGGVAGNEQFF. For the CDR3, the DNA is TGTGCCACCAGCGCAACAGGGGGCGTAGCGGGGAATGAGCAGTTCTTC.

This clonotype was recorded at least ten times. The chain joins TRBV5-1 to TRBJ2-3, with TRBD2 as a possible D gene (6 bases). The CDR3 totals 17 residues. V shed 3 bases and J shed 4 bases, with 21 bases lying between them. CDR1 and CDR2 (germline): SGHRS, YFSETQ. The CDR3 sequence is CASSSPVGRDGSDTQYF. The DNA of the CDR3 is TGCGCCAGCAGCTCGCCGGTTGGGCGGGATGGCTCAGATACGCAGTATTTT.

This clonotype showed up many times. The genes are TRBV20-1 and TRBJ1-1, with TRBD1 identical over 9 bases. Germline values: CDR1 DFQATT, CDR2 SNEGSKA (reference sequence). The trim removed 3 bases at V and 0 bases at J, leaving 8 bases unmatched. This CDR3 has 16 amino acids. For the CDR3, the DNA is TGCAGTGCTAGCCCCAGACAGGGGGTCTTGAACACTGAAGCTTTCTTT. This translates into CSASPRQGVLNTEAFF.

This clonotype was seen at least ten times. J is TRBJ2-7 and V is TRBV30; D gene unclear. Trimming left V 1 base short and J 3 bases short, with 4 bases between. There are 11 residues in the CDR3. Germline V lookup: CDR1 GTSNPN, CDR2 SVGIG (reference sequence). The CDR3 reads CAWSGSYEQYF. For the CDR3, the DNA is TGTGCCTGGAGTGGAAGCTACGAGCAGTACTTC.